A selection of T cell receptor beta chains follows, all from one sample in a study of follicular helper T cells after annual influenza vaccination. Produced via immunoSEQ multiplex PCR; TCRdb's table is partial and in-frame only. The data show about 11,000 clones, 82% seen once. The sequencing here drew on CXCR5- memory CD4+ T cells sorted from blood, taken 6 weeks after influenza vaccination. Source of these receptors: an adult who received the influenza vaccine. Each CDR3 is given with its conserved first and last residue. Each record gives: V gene, D gene, J gene, clone size, CDR3 protein, CDR3 DNA. D genes are given only for firm matches. Clone size is given for some rows only: seen once, a few or many times, or a class if the clone is expanded.

>TRBV6-7|.|TRBJ2-7|.
CASSPHYEQYF
TGTGCCAGCAGCCCACACTACGAGCAGTACTTC
>TRBV5-1|.|TRBJ2-3|.
CASSHRGGDDTQYF
TGCGCCAGCAGTCACCGGGGCGGGGACGATACGCAGTATTTT
>TRBV15|.|TRBJ2-5|once
CATSRDRAGETQYF
TGTGCCACCAGCAGAGATCGCGCAGGAGAGACCCAGTACTTC
>TRBV19|TRBD2|TRBJ2-2|.
CASSMFPPGGAMSRELFF
TGTGCCAGTAGTATGTTCCCACCGGGGGGGGCGATGTCCCGGGAGCTGTTTTTT
>TRBV5-1|.|TRBJ2-2|.
CASSLIGAANTGELFF
TGCGCCAGCAGCTTGATCGGGGCCGCGAACACCGGGGAGCTGTTTTTT
>TRBV5-1|TRBD1|TRBJ2-2|.
CASSTRGRGDTGELFF
TGCGCCAGCAGTACAAGGGGGCGCGGAGACACCGGGGAGCTGTTTTTT
>TRBV5-4|.|TRBJ2-3|.
CASSLYVSSTDTQYF
TGTGCCAGCAGCTTGTACGTTTCTAGCACAGATACGCAGTATTTT
>TRBV5-4|TRBD1|TRBJ2-5|.
CASSPWDSQETQYF
TGTGCCAGCAGCCCCTGGGACAGTCAAGAGACCCAGTACTTC
>TRBV6-1|TRBD1|TRBJ1-6|.
CASTWDRLNSPLHF
TGTGCCAGCACTTGGGACAGATTGAATTCACCCCTCCACTTT
>TRBV7-9|.|TRBJ2-1|.
CASSKDQSYNEQFF
TGTGCCAGCAGCAAAGATCAATCCTACAATGAGCAGTTCTTC
>TRBV2|.|TRBJ1-1|.
CASRNTRNTEAFF
TGTGCCAGCAGGAACACAAGGAACACTGAAGCTTTCTTT
>TRBV28|.|TRBJ2-3|.
CASSSRGATDTQYF
TGTGCCAGCAGTTCCCGGGGGGCCACAGATACGCAGTATTTT
>TRBV7-9|.|TRBJ1-5|few
CASSRTADNQPQHF
TGTGCCAGCAGCAGGACGGCGGACAATCAGCCCCAGCATTTT
>TRBV14|TRBD1|TRBJ1-4|few
CASSRQGGDEKLFF
TGTGCCAGCAGCCGACAGGGAGGAGATGAAAAACTGTTTTTT
>TRBV9|.|TRBJ2-1|.
CASSVTGESSYNEQFF
TGTGCCAGCAGCGTAACAGGAGAAAGCTCCTACAATGAGCAGTTCTTC
>TRBV27|TRBD1|TRBJ2-2|few
CASRSLTGTGVNTGELFF
TGTGCCAGCAGGAGCTTAACCGGGACAGGGGTAAACACCGGGGAGCTGTTTTTT
>TRBV7-9|.|TRBJ2-5|.
CASSMALGETQYF
TGTGCCAGCAGCATGGCCCTGGGCGAGACCCAGTACTTC
>TRBV28|TRBD1|TRBJ2-2|.
CASSPNLGQGKSTNTGELFF
TGTGCCAGCAGTCCAAACCTCGGACAGGGCAAAAGTACGAACACCGGGGAGCTGTTTTTT
>TRBV6-5|.|TRBJ1-3|.
CASSGQHSGNTIYF
TGTGCCAGCAGCGGACAGCACTCTGGAAACACCATATATTTT
>TRBV6-6|.|TRBJ1-2|.
CASRRAGAGGYTF
TGTGCCAGCAGGAGGGCTGGGGCTGGTGGCTACACCTTC
>TRBV7-7|TRBD1|TRBJ1-5|.
CASSWDRGYQPQHF
TGTGCCAGCAGCTGGGACAGGGGGTACCAGCCCCAGCATTTT
>TRBV6-5|.|TRBJ2-2|.
CASGRGVTGELFF
TGTGCCAGCGGCAGGGGCGTTACCGGGGAGCTGTTTTTT
>TRBV6-1|TRBD1|TRBJ2-7|.
CASSEAPLTGTEQYF
TGTGCCAGCAGTGAAGCCCCACTGACAGGGACCGAGCAGTACTTC
>TRBV30|.|TRBJ1-1|.
CACGVNTEAFF
TGTGCCTGCGGGGTGAACACTGAAGCTTTCTTT
>TRBV19|.|TRBJ1-4|.
CASSRGEATTNEKLFF
TGTGCCAGTAGCCGGGGCGAGGCGACAACTAATGAAAAACTGTTTTTT
>TRBV7-2|.|TRBJ1-5|.
CASSFVRDQPQHF
TGTGCCAGCAGCTTCGTCAGGGATCAGCCCCAGCATTTT
>TRBV7-2|TRBD1|TRBJ2-7|few
CASSGQGLDEQYF
TGTGCCAGCAGCGGACAGGGGCTCGACGAGCAGTACTTC
>TRBV5-8|.|TRBJ2-5|.
CASRYAGAETQYF
TGTGCCAGCAGGTATGCGGGTGCAGAGACCCAGTACTTC
>TRBV9|.|TRBJ2-5|once
CASSVLGGQETQYF
TGTGCCAGCAGCGTATTGGGGGGTCAAGAGACCCAGTACTTC
>TRBV27|.|TRBJ1-6|.
CASRVRGIGNSPLHF
TGTGCCAGCAGAGTGAGGGGCATTGGAAATTCACCCCTCCACTTT
>TRBV5-1|TRBD2|TRBJ2-1|once
CASSDTSGRRYNEQFF
TGCGCCAGCAGCGATACTAGCGGGAGGCGATACAATGAGCAGTTCTTC
>TRBV10-1|.|TRBJ2-4|.
CASNIEGCKNIQYF
TGCGCCAGCAACATAGAGGGATGCAAAAACATTCAGTACTTC
>TRBV2|.|TRBJ1-5|.
CASTGGKSSQPQHF
TGTGCCAGCACGGGGGGGAAGAGCAGCCAGCCCCAGCATTTT
>TRBV6-1|TRBD2|TRBJ2-5|.
CASGTSESVETQYF
TGTGCCAGCGGGACTAGCGAAAGCGTAGAGACCCAGTACTTC
>TRBV6-1|.|TRBJ2-5|.
CASSVAGKETQYF
TGTGCCAGCAGTGTGGCCGGGAAAGAGACCCAGTACTTC
>TRBV7-2|.|TRBJ2-1|.
CASSRLGGQGSYNEQFF
TGTGCCAGCAGCCGCCTTGGGGGGCAAGGCTCCTACAATGAGCAGTTCTTC
>TRBV6-5|.|TRBJ2-7|.
CAARGSFYEQYF
TGTGCCGCGCGTGGCAGCTTCTACGAGCAGTACTTC
>TRBV28|TRBD1|TRBJ1-4|.
CASLGKTGPNEKLFF
TGTGCCAGCCTTGGTAAGACAGGGCCGAATGAAAAACTGTTTTTT
>TRBV6-5|TRBD1|TRBJ2-5|.
CASSYQGQPRTQYF
TGTGCCAGCAGTTACCAGGGACAGCCTCGGACCCAGTACTTC
>TRBV7-2|TRBD1|TRBJ2-5|.
CASSSQQGAQETQYF
TGTGCCAGCAGCTCTCAGCAGGGGGCGCAAGAGACCCAGTACTTC
>TRBV5-1|.|TRBJ2-7|.
CASSVLTEDEQYF
TGCGCCAGCAGCGTACTGACAGAGGACGAGCAGTACTTC
>TRBV5-3|TRBD1|TRBJ2-1|.
CASSYGQGNNEQFF
TGTGCCAGCAGCTATGGACAGGGTAACAATGAGCAGTTCTTC
>TRBV7-2|TRBD2|TRBJ2-3|.
CASSLRVSGGTDTQYF
TGTGCCAGCAGCTTAAGAGTAAGCGGGGGAACAGATACGCAGTATTTT
>TRBV28|TRBD2|TRBJ2-1|.
CASRSTTSGRVNEQFF
TGTGCCAGCAGATCCACGACTAGCGGGAGGGTGAATGAGCAGTTCTTC
>TRBV19|.|TRBJ2-2|.
CASSIRQVRNTGELFF
TGTGCCAGTAGTATCCGACAGGTCAGGAACACCGGGGAGCTGTTTTTT
>TRBV6-4|.|TRBJ1-1|few
CASKRTGNTEAFF
TGTGCCAGTAAACGGACCGGGAACACTGAAGCTTTCTTT
>TRBV5-1|TRBD2|TRBJ2-1|.
CASSLPGGYNEQFF
TGCGCCAGCAGCTTACCGGGAGGCTACAATGAGCAGTTCTTC
>TRBV10-3|.|TRBJ2-7|.
CAISLDGYEQYF
TGTGCCATCAGCTTAGACGGCTACGAGCAGTACTTC
>TRBV28|TRBD1|TRBJ1-5|.
CASKIAQGASFSNQPQHF
TGTGCCAGCAAGATCGCACAGGGGGCGTCTTTTAGCAATCAGCCCCAGCATTTT
>TRBV7-9|.|TRBJ1-2|.
CASSNHQYHGKIYGYTF
TGTGCCAGCAGCAACCACCAATACCATGGAAAGATCTATGGCTACACCTTC
>TRBV7-9|.|TRBJ1-5|.
CASSWEGLNQPQHF
TGTGCCAGCAGCTGGGAAGGCCTCAATCAGCCCCAGCATTTT
>TRBV27|TRBD2|TRBJ2-1|.
CASSSTGTSGYNEQFF
TGTGCCAGCAGTTCGACCGGGACTAGCGGATACAATGAGCAGTTCTTC
>TRBV6-5|TRBD2|TRBJ2-1|.
CASSPGSAGDNEQFF
TGTGCCAGCAGCCCCGGGAGTGCGGGGGACAATGAGCAGTTCTTC
>TRBV7-2|.|TRBJ2-3|.
CASRDTLAGTRTDTQYF
TGTGCCAGCAGGGATACTTTGGCGGGGACCCGCACAGATACGCAGTATTTT
>TRBV6-1|TRBD2|TRBJ2-5|.
CARSSGAEGETQYF
TGTGCCAGGTCTAGCGGGGCGGAAGGGGAGACCCAGTACTTC
>TRBV5-1|.|TRBJ2-5|once
CASSLGSTRDQETQYF
TGCGCCAGCAGCTTGGGTAGTACTCGGGACCAAGAGACCCAGTACTTC
>TRBV7-2|.|TRBJ1-2|.
CASSFPDRRNGYTF
TGTGCCAGCAGCTTCCCCGACCGCCGGAATGGCTACACCTTC
>TRBV28|TRBD1|TRBJ1-5|.
CASKLPGQGFNQPQHF
TGTGCCAGCAAACTACCGGGACAGGGGTTTAATCAGCCCCAGCATTTT
>TRBV6-5|.|TRBJ2-7|.
CASTQTKGRYEQYF
TGTGCCAGCACTCAAACCAAGGGACGCTACGAGCAGTACTTC